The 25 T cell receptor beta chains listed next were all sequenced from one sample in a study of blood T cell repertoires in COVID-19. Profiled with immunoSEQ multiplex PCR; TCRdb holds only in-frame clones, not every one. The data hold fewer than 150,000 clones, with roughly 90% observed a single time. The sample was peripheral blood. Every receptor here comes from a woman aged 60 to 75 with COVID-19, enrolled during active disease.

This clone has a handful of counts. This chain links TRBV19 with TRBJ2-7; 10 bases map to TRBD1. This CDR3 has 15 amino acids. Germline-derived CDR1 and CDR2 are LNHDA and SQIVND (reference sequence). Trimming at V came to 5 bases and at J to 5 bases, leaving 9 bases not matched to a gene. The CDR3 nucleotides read TGTGCCAGTAGTGGACCGGGACAGGGGATCAACGAGCAGTACTTC. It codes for CASSGPGQGINEQYF.

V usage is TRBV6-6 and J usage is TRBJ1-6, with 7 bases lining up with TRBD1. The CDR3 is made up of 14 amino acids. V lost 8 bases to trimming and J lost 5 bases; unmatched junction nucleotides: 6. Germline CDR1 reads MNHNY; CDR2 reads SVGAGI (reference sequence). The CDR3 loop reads CASAQTGDNSPLHF. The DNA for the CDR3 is TGTGCCAGCGCTCAAACAGGGGATAATTCACCCCTCCACTTT.

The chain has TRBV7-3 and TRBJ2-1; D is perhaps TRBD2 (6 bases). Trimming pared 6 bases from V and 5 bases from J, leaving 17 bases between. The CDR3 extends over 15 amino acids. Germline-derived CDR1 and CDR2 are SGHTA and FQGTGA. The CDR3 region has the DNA TGTGCCAGCAGTGGCGGGCGGGGAAGGCACAATGAGCAGTTCTTC. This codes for CASSGGRGRHNEQFF.

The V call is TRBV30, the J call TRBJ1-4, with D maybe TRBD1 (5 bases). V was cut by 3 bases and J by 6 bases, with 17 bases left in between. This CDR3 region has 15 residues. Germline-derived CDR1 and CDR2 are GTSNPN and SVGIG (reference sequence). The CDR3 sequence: CAWRTRAGPYEKLFF. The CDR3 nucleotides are TGTGCCTGGAGGACCAGGGCAGGGCCGTATGAAAAACTGTTTTTT.

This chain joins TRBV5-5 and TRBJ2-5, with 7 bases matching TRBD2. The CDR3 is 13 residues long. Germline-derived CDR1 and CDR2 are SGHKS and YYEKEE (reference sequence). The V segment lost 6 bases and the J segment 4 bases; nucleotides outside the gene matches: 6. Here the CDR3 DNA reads TGTGCCAGCACTCTTTGGGGGGGAGAGACCCAGTACTTC. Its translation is CASTLWGGETQYF.

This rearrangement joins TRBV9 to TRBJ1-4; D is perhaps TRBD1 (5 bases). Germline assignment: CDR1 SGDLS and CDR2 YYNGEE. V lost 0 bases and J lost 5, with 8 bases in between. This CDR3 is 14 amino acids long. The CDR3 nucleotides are TGTGCCAGCAGCGTAGCTCAGGGAAATGAAAAACTGTTTTTT. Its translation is CASSVAQGNEKLFF.

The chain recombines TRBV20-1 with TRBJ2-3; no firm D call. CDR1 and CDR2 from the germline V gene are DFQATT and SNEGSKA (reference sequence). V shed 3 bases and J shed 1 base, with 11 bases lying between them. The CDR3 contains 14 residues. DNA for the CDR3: TGCAGTGCTAGTCCCCCGGGTCGCACAGATACGCAGTATTTT. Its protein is CSASPPGRTDTQYF.

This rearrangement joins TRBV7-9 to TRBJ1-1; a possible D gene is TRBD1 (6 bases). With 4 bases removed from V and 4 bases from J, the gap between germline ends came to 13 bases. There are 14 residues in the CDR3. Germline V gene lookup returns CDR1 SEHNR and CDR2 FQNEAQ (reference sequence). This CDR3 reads CASSSYRVSTEAFF. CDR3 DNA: TGTGCCAGCAGCTCGTACAGGGTGAGCACTGAAGCTTTCTTT.

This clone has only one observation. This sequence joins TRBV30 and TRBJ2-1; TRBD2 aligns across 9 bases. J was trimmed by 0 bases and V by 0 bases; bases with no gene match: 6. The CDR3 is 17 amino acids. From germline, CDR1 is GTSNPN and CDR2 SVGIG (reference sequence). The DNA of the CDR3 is TGTGCCTGGAGTGTAAGGGGTAGCGGGGGCTCCTACAATGAGCAGTTCTTC. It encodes CAWSVRGSGGSYNEQFF. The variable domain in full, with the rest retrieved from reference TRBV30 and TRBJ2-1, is SQTIHQWPATLVQPVGSPLSLECTVEGTSNPNLYWYRQAAGRGLQLLFYSVGIGQISSEVPQNLSASRPQDRQFILSSKKLLLSDSGFYLCAWSVRGSGGSYNEQFFGPGTRLTVL.

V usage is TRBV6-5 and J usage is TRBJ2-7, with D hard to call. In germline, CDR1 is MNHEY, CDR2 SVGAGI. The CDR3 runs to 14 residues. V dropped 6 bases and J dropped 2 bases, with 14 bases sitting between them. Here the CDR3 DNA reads TGTGCCAGCAGGCAGTCCCAACACGCCTACGAGCAGTACTTC. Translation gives CASRQSQHAYEQYF.

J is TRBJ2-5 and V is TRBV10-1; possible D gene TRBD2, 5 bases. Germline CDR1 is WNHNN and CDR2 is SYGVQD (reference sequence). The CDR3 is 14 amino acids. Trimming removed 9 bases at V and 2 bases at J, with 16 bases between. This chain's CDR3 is CASRAISGQETQYF. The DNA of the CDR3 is TGCGCCAGTCGGGCCATCTCGGGGCAAGAGACCCAGTACTTC.

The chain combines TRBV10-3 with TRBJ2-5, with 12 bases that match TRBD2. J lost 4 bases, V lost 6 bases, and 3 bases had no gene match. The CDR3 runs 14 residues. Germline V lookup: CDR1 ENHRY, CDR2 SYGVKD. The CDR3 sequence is CAIRSSGGAETQYF. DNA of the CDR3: TGTGCCATCAGGTCTAGCGGGGGGGCAGAGACCCAGTACTTC.

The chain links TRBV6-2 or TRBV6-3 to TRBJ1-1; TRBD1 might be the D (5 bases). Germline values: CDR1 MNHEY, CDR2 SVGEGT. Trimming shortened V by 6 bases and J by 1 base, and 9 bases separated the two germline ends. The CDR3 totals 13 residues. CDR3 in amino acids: CASSRQTNTEAFF. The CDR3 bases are TGTGCCAGCAGCAGACAGACGAACACTGAAGCTTTCTTT.

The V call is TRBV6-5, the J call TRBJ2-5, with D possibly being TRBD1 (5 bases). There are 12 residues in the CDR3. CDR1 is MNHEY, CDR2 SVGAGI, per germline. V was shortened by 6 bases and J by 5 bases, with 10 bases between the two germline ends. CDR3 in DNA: TGTGCCAGCAGCAGGGCGAAGGAGACCCAGTACTTC. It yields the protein CASSRAKETQYF.

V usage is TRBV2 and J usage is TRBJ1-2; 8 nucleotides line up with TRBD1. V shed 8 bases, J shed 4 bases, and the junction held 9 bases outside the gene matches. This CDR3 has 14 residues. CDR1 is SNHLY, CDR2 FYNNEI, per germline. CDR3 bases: TGTGCCAGCGTGAGGGACAGGTCCTCCTATGGCTACACCTTC. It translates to CASVRDRSSYGYTF.

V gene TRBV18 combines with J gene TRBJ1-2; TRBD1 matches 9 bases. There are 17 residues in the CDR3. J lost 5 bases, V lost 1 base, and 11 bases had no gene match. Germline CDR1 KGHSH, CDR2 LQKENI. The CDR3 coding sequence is TGTGCCAGCTCACCACTCGGTCCGGGACAGGGAGTGTATGGCTACACCTTC. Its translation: CASSPLGPGQGVYGYTF.

Here the CDR3 reads CASSQVQGPSGANVLTF. The DNA of the CDR3 is TGTGCCAGCAGCCAAGTACAGGGCCCCTCTGGGGCCAACGTCCTGACTTTC. This chain connects TRBV4-2 to TRBJ2-6; TRBD1 might be the D (6 bases). Per germline, CDR1 LGHNA and CDR2 YNFKEQ. Trimming took off 1 base at V and 0 bases at J, with 10 bases between the two ends. The CDR3 is 17 amino acids.

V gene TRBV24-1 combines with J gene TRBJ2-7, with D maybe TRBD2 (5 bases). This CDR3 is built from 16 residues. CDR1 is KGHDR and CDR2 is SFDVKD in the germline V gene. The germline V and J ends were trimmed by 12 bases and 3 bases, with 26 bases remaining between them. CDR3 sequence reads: CAAQARAGVPFYEQYF. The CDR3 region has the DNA TGTGCCGCTCAGGCGAGGGCCGGGGTCCCTTTCTACGAGCAGTACTTC.

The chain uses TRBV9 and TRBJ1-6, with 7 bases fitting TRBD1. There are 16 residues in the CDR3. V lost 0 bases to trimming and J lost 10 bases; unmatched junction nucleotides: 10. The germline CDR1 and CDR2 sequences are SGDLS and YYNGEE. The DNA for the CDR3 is TGTGCCAGCAGCGTAGACCACAGGGGTTCACAGTCACCCCTCCACTTT. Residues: CASSVDHRGSQSPLHF.

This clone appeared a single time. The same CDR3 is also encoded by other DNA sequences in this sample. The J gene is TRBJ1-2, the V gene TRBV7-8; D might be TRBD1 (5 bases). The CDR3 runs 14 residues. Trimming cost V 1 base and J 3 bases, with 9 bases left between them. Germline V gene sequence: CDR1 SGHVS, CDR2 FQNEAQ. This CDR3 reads CASSLGPRDYGYTF. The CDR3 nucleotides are TGTGCCAGCAGCTTAGGCCCCAGGGACTATGGCTACACCTTC.

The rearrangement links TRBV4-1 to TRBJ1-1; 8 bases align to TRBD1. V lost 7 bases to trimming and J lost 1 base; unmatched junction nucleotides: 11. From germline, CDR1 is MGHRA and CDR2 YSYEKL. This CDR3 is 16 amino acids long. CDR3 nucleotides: TGCGCCAGCATGAGCACGGGGACAGGACGGAACACTGAAGCTTTCTTT. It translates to CASMSTGTGRNTEAFF.

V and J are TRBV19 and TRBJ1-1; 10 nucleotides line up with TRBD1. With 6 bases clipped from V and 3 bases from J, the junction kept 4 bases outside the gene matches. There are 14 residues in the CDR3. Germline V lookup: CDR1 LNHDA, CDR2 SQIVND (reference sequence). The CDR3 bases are TGTGCCAGTAGATCGGACAGGGGGGACACTGAAGCTTTCTTT. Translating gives CASRSDRGDTEAFF.

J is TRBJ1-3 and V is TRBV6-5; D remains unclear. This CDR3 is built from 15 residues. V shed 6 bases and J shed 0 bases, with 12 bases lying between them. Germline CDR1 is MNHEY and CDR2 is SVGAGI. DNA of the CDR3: TGTGCCAGCAGACCTTGGAGAAGCTCTGGAAACACCATATATTTT. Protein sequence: CASRPWRSSGNTIYF.

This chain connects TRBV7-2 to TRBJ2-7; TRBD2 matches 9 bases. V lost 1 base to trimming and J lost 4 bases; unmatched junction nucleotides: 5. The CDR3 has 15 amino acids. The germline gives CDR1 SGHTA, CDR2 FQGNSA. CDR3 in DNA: TGTGCCAGCAGCTTAGTTAGGCGGGGGGGGTACGAGCAGTACTTC. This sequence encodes CASSLVRRGGYEQYF.

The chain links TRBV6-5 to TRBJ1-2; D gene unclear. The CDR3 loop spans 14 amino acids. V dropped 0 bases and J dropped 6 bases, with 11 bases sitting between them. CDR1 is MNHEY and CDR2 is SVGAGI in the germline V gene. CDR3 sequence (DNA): TGTGCCAGCAGTTACTCCGGTATCTCTCATGGCTACACCTTC. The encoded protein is CASSYSGISHGYTF.